This entry lists 8 T cell receptor beta chains sequenced from one sample in a study of blood T cell repertoires in COVID-19. Using immunoSEQ multiplex PCR, the repertoire was profiled, and TCRdb retains in-frame clones only, with some absent. Of 300,000 to 350,000 clones detected, roughly 88% appear once; the ten largest clones hold approximately 1.8%. The sequenced material came from peripheral blood. All receptors derive from a woman in her twenties or thirties with COVID-19, enrolled during active disease.

This rearrangement joins TRBV6-5 to TRBJ1-2, with D uncertain. CDR1 and CDR2 (germline): MNHEY, SVGAGI. Trimming took 2 bases from V and 7 from J, leaving 20 bases between them. CDR3 length equals 16 residues. The CDR3 sequence: CASSYLGSLDSIGYTF. Here the CDR3 DNA reads TGTGCCAGCAGTTACCTTGGGTCCCTCGACTCCATTGGCTACACCTTC.

V gene TRBV5-4 combines with J gene TRBJ2-5, with D possibly being TRBD2 (5 bases). Germline-derived CDR1 and CDR2 are SGHNT and YYREEE (reference sequence). V lost 4 bases and J lost 5, with 15 bases in between. The CDR3 is 14 residues long. CDR3 loop: CASSRARTRETQYF. In DNA form, the CDR3 reads TGTGCCAGCAGCCGGGCCCGGACTCGGGAGACCCAGTACTTC.

The V and J genes are TRBV6-5 and TRBJ2-1; a possible D gene is TRBD2 (5 bases). Trimming cost V 8 bases and J 7 bases, with 18 bases left between them. Germline V lookup: CDR1 MNHEY, CDR2 SVGAGI. This CDR3 has 14 amino acids. For the CDR3, the DNA is TGTGCCAGCCGCCGGGCTAGTGGAGGAAATGAGCAGTTCTTC. Protein: CASRRASGGNEQFF.

This chain connects TRBV5-8 to TRBJ2-4, with 8 bases fitting TRBD1. This CDR3 region has 16 residues. Germline CDR1 and CDR2: SGHTS and YDEGEE. J lost 2 bases, V lost 2 bases, and 6 bases had no gene match. The CDR3 spells CASSLDRGRPKNIQYF. CDR3 in DNA: TGTGCCAGCAGCTTAGACAGGGGACGTCCCAAAAACATTCAGTACTTC. Filled out from reference TRBV5-8 and TRBJ2-4, the complete variable domain reads EAGVTQSPTHLIKTRGQQATLRCSPISGHTSVYWYQQALGLGLQFLLWYDEGEERNRGNFPPRFSGRQFPNYSSELNVNALELEDSALYLCASSLDRGRPKNIQYFGAGTRLSVL.

The sample holds a few counts of this clone. The genes are TRBV3-1 (or the pseudogene TRBV3-2) and TRBJ2-7, with 9 bases lining up with TRBD1. Germline-derived CDR1 and CDR2 are LGHDT and YNNKEL (reference sequence). The CDR3 runs to 14 residues. V lost 4 bases and J lost 7; bases outside the gene matches: 8. This CDR3 reads CASSPGTGSGEQYF. In nucleotides, the CDR3 is TGTGCCAGCAGCCCCGGGACAGGGTCGGGTGAGCAGTACTTC.

This sequence joins TRBV4-1 and TRBJ2-1, with 10 bases identical to TRBD1. The CDR3 is 16 residues long. CDR1 is MGHRA and CDR2 is YSYEKL in the germline V gene. V shed 0 bases, J shed 10 bases, and the junction held 9 bases outside the gene matches. The CDR3 DNA follows: TGCGCCAGCAGCCAAGACCGGGGGACAGGGGAGAGGGAGCAGTTCTTC. It is translated as CASSQDRGTGEREQFF.

V gene TRBV7-2 combines with J gene TRBJ2-5, with D uncertain. The length of the CDR3 is 14 residues. CDR1 SGHTA and CDR2 FQGNSA come from the germline V gene. Trimming cost V 2 bases and J 0 bases, with 7 bases left between them. The chain's CDR3 is CASSLSRNQETQYF. The CDR3 bases are TGTGCCAGCAGCTTAAGCAGGAACCAAGAGACCCAGTACTTC.

This chain uses TRBV4-1 with TRBJ2-3; TRBD2 matches at 11 bases. The CDR3 covers 18 residues. Looked up from germline, CDR1 is MGHRA and CDR2 is YSYEKL. The V gene end was trimmed by 3 bases and the J gene end by 4 bases; junction bases not matched to a gene: 12. This chain's CDR3 is CASSQDKIAGGHADTQYF. The CDR3 nucleotides are TGCGCCAGCAGCCAGGATAAAATAGCGGGGGGGCATGCAGATACGCAGTATTTT.